The 24 T cell receptor beta chains below all came from one sample that was sequenced in a study of T cells in Graves' hyperthyroidism and ophthalmopathy. Amplified regions were TCR beta CDR3 sequences from RNA transcripts. A first-round RT-PCR of the TCR CDR3 used the HTBI primer set. TCRdb passed the multiplex PCR reads through MiXCR, listing each CDR3 protein once. The data contain approximately 210,000 distinct CDR3 sequences, roughly a sixth of them singletons. Sequenced sample: blood. Receptor source: a man aged 50-60 years with Graves' hyperthyroidism.

This clonotype was seen at least ten times. CDR3 nucleotides: TGTGCCAGCAGTTCCCGCCGGGCCGCAGATACGCAGTATTTT. Protein product: CASSSRRAADTQYF. The chain combines TRBV28 with TRBJ2-3; D ambiguous. CDR3 length: 14 amino acids. The V end lost 4 bases, the J end lost 4 bases, and 12 bases lay between the germline ends. The germline gives CDR1 MDHEN, CDR2 SYDVKM.

This clonotype was seen ten or more times. The V gene is TRBV5-1, the J gene TRBJ1-4; TRBD1 might be the D (5 bases). Germline CDR1 SGHRS, CDR2 YFSETQ. Trimming removed 4 bases from V and 2 bases from J, with 9 bases in between. CDR3 length: 14 residues. The CDR3 is CASSIGGTNEKLFF. CDR3 DNA: TGCGCCAGCAGCATCGGGGGGACTAATGAAAAACTGTTTTTT.

This clonotype was recorded at least ten times. The chain couples TRBV28 to TRBJ2-5; a possible D gene is TRBD2 (5 bases). CDR1 is MDHEN, CDR2 SYDVKM, per germline. This CDR3 is built from 15 residues. Trimming removed 4 bases from V and 4 bases from J, with 16 bases in between. The CDR3 bases are TGTGCCAGCAGTTCCTTGGATGGGAGAAGAGAGACCCAGTACTTC. Translated: CASSSLDGRRETQYF.

This sequence joins TRBV28 and TRBJ1-2, with 8 nucleotides matching TRBD1. J was trimmed by 4 bases and V by 7 bases; bases with no gene match: 8. The CDR3 consists of 14 residues. Germline V gives CDR1 MDHEN, CDR2 SYDVKM. As DNA, the CDR3 is TGTGCCAGCAAGACAGGGGCCGGCGGCTATGGCTACACCTTC. Its translation: CASKTGAGGYGYTF.

The chain recombines TRBV15 with TRBJ2-7; D is ambiguous. Between the trimmed V and J ends, which lost 0 bases and 4 bases, there was a span of 7 bases. Per the germline V gene, CDR1 is LNHNV and CDR2 is YYDKDF (reference sequence). CDR3 length: 13 residues. CDR3 region: CATSRDISYEQYF. CDR3 DNA: TGTGCCACCAGCAGAGATATCAGTTACGAGCAGTACTTC.

Ten or more counts support this clonotype. The chain combines TRBV10-3 with TRBJ2-7; 12 positions agree with TRBD2. CDR1 and CDR2 from the germline V gene are ENHRY and SYGVKD. Trimming removed 0 bases from V and 3 bases from J; junction bases left unmatched: 0. The CDR3 is 15 amino acids. CDR3 sequence (DNA): TGTGCCATCAGTGAGTCGACTAGCGGGAGCTACGAGCAGTACTTC. As protein: CAISESTSGSYEQYF.

The CDR3 region has the DNA TGTGCCAGCAGCCAGGGCAGGGGCGTCAATGAGCAGTTCTTC. This codes for CASSQGRGVNEQFF. The genes are TRBV3-1 and TRBJ2-1; tentatively, D is TRBD1 (6 bases). Trimming pared 3 bases from V and 6 bases from J, leaving 12 bases between. The CDR3 runs 14 residues. Germline lookup yields CDR1 LGHDT and CDR2 YNNKEL (reference sequence).

V usage is TRBV27 and J usage is TRBJ2-2, with 7 nucleotides matching TRBD1. The CDR3 has 14 residues. Germline V gene sequence: CDR1 MNHEY, CDR2 SMNVEV (reference sequence). V lost 5 bases, J lost 4 bases, and 4 bases stayed unmatched. CDR3 coding DNA: TGTGCCAGCAGTATTCGACAGGGCACCGGGGAGCTGTTTTTT. This gives the protein CASSIRQGTGELFF.

This clonotype was observed a few times. V and J are TRBV28 and TRBJ2-1; D possibly uses TRBD1 or TRBD2 (5 bases each). CDR3 length: 14 residues. V lost 3 bases and J lost 9, with 15 bases in between. Germline V gene lookup returns CDR1 MDHEN and CDR2 SYDVKM. In DNA form, the CDR3 reads TGTGCCAGCAGTTTTGGGGGAGCCGGCCTTGAGCAGTTCTTC. Its protein is CASSFGGAGLEQFF. Based on the CDR3 plus reference TRBV28 and TRBJ2-1, the full variable domain is DVKVTQSSRYLVKRTGEKVFLECVQDMDHENMFWYRQDPGLGLRLIYFSYDVKMKEKGDIPEGYSVSREKKERFSLILESASTNQTSMYLCASSFGGAGLEQFFGPGTRLTVL.

The V gene is TRBV2, the J gene TRBJ2-1; 8 positions agree with TRBD2. Per the germline V gene, CDR1 is SNHLY and CDR2 is FYNNEI. The CDR3 totals 15 residues. Losses at the gene ends were 3 bases for V and 8 bases for J; bases not matched to a gene: 9. CDR3 in DNA: TGTGCCAGCAGTGACGCTAGCGGGTACTTACATGAGCAGTTCTTC. Protein: CASSDASGYLHEQFF.

This clonotype was observed at least ten times. V usage is TRBV7-9 and J usage is TRBJ1-1; unclear D gene. The CDR3 sequence is 14 residues long. Looked up from germline, CDR1 is SEHNR and CDR2 is FQNEAQ (reference sequence). Trimming cost V 3 bases and J 6 bases, with 14 bases left between them. CDR3 in amino acids: CASSFPHSGAEAFF. The CDR3 DNA reads as TGTGCCAGCAGCTTCCCCCATTCTGGAGCTGAAGCTTTCTTT. Supplemented by reference TRBV7-9 and TRBJ1-1, the full variable domain reads DTGVSQNPRHKITKRGQNVTFRCDPISEHNRLYWYRQTLGQGPEFLTYFQNEAQLEKSRLLSDRFSAERPKGSFSTLEIQRTEQGDSAMYLCASSFPHSGAEAFFGQGTRLTVV.

In its sample, this clonotype was seen many times. The chain employs TRBV24-1 and TRBJ2-1; unclear D gene. The V and J ends lost 2 bases and 0 bases respectively, with 10 bases between them. CDR1 is KGHDR and CDR2 is SFDVKD in the germline V gene. CDR3 length: 16 residues. DNA for the CDR3: TGTGCCACCAGTGATTCTCGGCGACGCTCCTACAATGAGCAGTTCTTC. Its protein product is CATSDSRRRSYNEQFF.

In this sample, this clonotype turned up a few times. The V call is TRBV11-2, the J call TRBJ2-3, with 10 bases fitting TRBD1. The ends lost 4 bases at V and 5 bases at J; junction bases unmatched: 6. CDR3 size: 15 residues. The germline CDR1 and CDR2 sequences are SGHAT and FQNNGV. CDR3 in amino acids: CASSSRDRGLDTQYF. The CDR3 coding sequence is TGTGCCAGCAGCTCCCGGGACAGGGGTTTAGATACGCAGTATTTT.

This clonotype was observed at least ten times. V gene TRBV3-1 combines with J gene TRBJ2-3, with D possibly being TRBD1 (6 bases). The CDR3 loop spans 15 amino acids. Trimming stripped 5 bases from V and 6 bases from J, with 18 bases between. Germline CDR1 LGHDT, CDR2 YNNKEL (reference sequence). This CDR3 reads CASSSTGFRGDTQYF. CDR3 nucleotides: TGTGCCAGCAGCTCAACAGGGTTTAGGGGGGATACGCAGTATTTT.

The chain employs TRBV20-1 and TRBJ2-1, with unresolved D. In germline, CDR1 is DFQATT, CDR2 SNEGSKA (reference sequence). Trimming removed 5 bases from V and 5 bases from J, with 13 bases in between. CDR3 length: 13 residues. CDR3 sequence reads: CSARSVINNEQFF. In DNA form, the CDR3 reads TGCAGTGCTCGATCGGTAATTAACAATGAGCAGTTCTTC.

This clonotype was detected only a few times. The J gene is TRBJ2-5, the V gene TRBV20-1; D is unresolved. Germline V gene data show CDR1 as DFQATT and CDR2 as SNEGSKA (reference sequence). V gave up 5 bases and J gave up 1 base, with 17 bases separating them. This CDR3 has 15 residues. The DNA of the CDR3 is TGCAGTGCTTCAATCCCGGGCCGACCCCAAGAGACCCAGTACTTC. Protein: CSASIPGRPQETQYF.

This clonotype was counted at least ten times. The chain joins TRBV28 to TRBJ2-2; 8 bases fit TRBD1. V lost 6 bases and J lost 5; bases outside the gene matches: 14. The CDR3 is 17 amino acids. Germline V gene lookup returns CDR1 MDHEN and CDR2 SYDVKM. CDR3 sequence: CASRDLPGQGETGELFF. CDR3 sequence (DNA): TGTGCCAGCAGGGATTTACCAGGACAGGGAGAAACCGGGGAGCTGTTTTTT.

This clonotype was recorded many times. V and J are TRBV18 and TRBJ2-5; D is unresolved. The CDR3 totals 14 residues. V lost 6 bases to trimming and J lost 0 bases, with 11 bases between them. Germline V CDR1 and CDR2: KGHSH, LQKENI. CDR3 loop: CASSYDTYQETQYF. CDR3 sequence (DNA): TGTGCCAGCTCTTACGACACCTACCAAGAGACCCAGTACTTC.

V gene TRBV30 combines with J gene TRBJ2-1, with 9 bases lining up with TRBD2. The end of the DNA aligns better with TRBJ2-7, so the J call may be wrong. The CDR3 has 17 residues. Germline CDR1 GTSNPN, CDR2 SVGIG (reference sequence). Written as DNA, the CDR3 is TGTGCCTTGGGAACTAGCGGGCTCCCGGGCCCCTACAATGAGCAGTACTTC. It is translated as CALGTSGLPGPYNEQYF.

Regarding this clonotype: This may be a read error, as it is one base from a much larger clone. The chain employs TRBV5-1 and TRBJ1-1; 9 bases line up with TRBD1. J was trimmed by 4 bases and V by 2 bases; bases with no gene match: 9. The CDR3 is made up of 16 amino acids. The V gene's germline CDR1 is SGHRS and CDR2 YFSETQ. CDR3 DNA: TGCGCCAGCAGCTTCGGGCCCGGGACAGGGAGCACTGAAGCTTTCTTT. It encodes CASSFGPGTGSTEAFF.

This clonotype was found many times. The V call is TRBV7-6, the J call TRBJ2-7, with a weak D call TRBD1 (6 bases). The germline V gene has CDR1 SGHVS and CDR2 FNYEAQ. Trimming took 2 bases from V and 6 from J, leaving 11 bases between them. The CDR3 runs to 13 residues. The CDR3 DNA reads as TGTGCCAGCAGCTTATCGCTCAGGGGCGAGCAGTACTTC. Residues: CASSLSLRGEQYF.

On this clonotype: One base away lies a much larger clone, so this may be a sequencing read error. This CDR3 reads CASGLDRAYTF. In nucleotides, the CDR3 is TGTGCCAGCGGTTTGGACAGGGCCTACACCTTC. V and J are TRBV12-3 or TRBV12-4 and TRBJ1-2; 8 bases agree with TRBD1. CDR3 length: 11 residues.

This clonotype was observed a few times. This chain joins TRBV10-2 and TRBJ2-1, with a possible D match to TRBD1 (6 bases). The germline V gene encodes CDR1 WSHSY and CDR2 SAAADI. Deletions cut 6 bases from V and 15 bases from J, with 18 bases between. This CDR3 spans 12 amino acids. As DNA, the CDR3 is TGCGCCAGCAGCCCCAGGGGCGGCGGGTCGTTCTTC. This sequence encodes CASSPRGGGSFF.

V and J are TRBV7-9 and TRBJ2-1; D tentatively reads TRBD1 or TRBD2 (5 bases each). Germline CDR1 and CDR2: SEHNR and FQNEAQ (reference sequence). This CDR3 spans 15 amino acids. V was shortened by 3 bases and J by 10 bases, with 19 bases between the two germline ends. The CDR3 bases are TGTGCCAGCAGCTTTGTGGCAGGGAGTTGGGAGGAGCAGTTCTTC. The encoded protein is CASSFVAGSWEEQFF.